The 5 T cell receptor beta chains below were found in one sample sequenced in a study of shared T cell receptors in the human thymus. Assay used: immunoSEQ multiplex PCR; TCRdb lists only in-frame clones, some missing. The top ten hold 0.0094% of the sample, which has hundreds of thousands of clones, roughly 86% seen once. This sample was also put to use in a study of human thymus T cells.

The sequencing input was thymocytes. These receptors originate from a boy in the first two years of life with a congenital heart defect.

This chain connects TRBV28 to TRBJ1-1; TRBD1 is a possible D gene (5 bases). The CDR3 consists of 14 residues. V lost 3 bases, J lost 4 bases, and 12 bases lay in between. Germline CDR1 MDHEN, CDR2 SYDVKM. CDR3 nucleotide sequence: TGTGCCAGCAGTTTCCGCGGCAGGGCCACTGAAGCTTTCTTT. As protein: CASSFRGRATEAFF.

This chain links TRBV19 with TRBJ1-1; D not certain. Trimming left V 1 base short and J 5 bases short, with 14 bases between. Looked up from germline, CDR1 is LNHDA and CDR2 is SQIVND (reference sequence). The CDR3 is 15 amino acids. The CDR3 reads CASSIGGSMRTEAFF. CDR3 sequence (DNA): TGTGCCAGTAGTATAGGCGGATCGATGAGGACTGAAGCTTTCTTT.

The chain uses TRBV4-3 and TRBJ2-1; D is possibly TRBD2 (6 bases). The CDR3 extends over 14 amino acids. Germline assignment: CDR1 LGHNA and CDR2 YSLEER. V shed 0 bases and J shed 6 bases, with 9 bases lying between them. CDR3 amino acids: CASSQERDGNEQFF. CDR3 nucleotides: TGCGCCAGCAGCCAAGAGCGGGATGGCAATGAGCAGTTCTTC.

This sequence joins TRBV30 and TRBJ1-3; D perhaps matches TRBD1 (6 bases). Germline V lookup: CDR1 GTSNPN, CDR2 SVGIG (reference sequence). This CDR3 is 13 amino acids long. V gave up 5 bases and J gave up 5 bases, with 13 bases separating them. The CDR3 protein is CAWGGTGRNTIYF. The CDR3 DNA is TGTGCCTGGGGTGGCACAGGGAGAAACACCATATATTTT.

V gene TRBV7-2 combines with J gene TRBJ2-7; tentative D call: TRBD2 (5 bases). CDR3 length: 16 residues. CDR1 and CDR2 (germline): SGHTA, FQGNSA. The V end was cut by 1 base, the J end by 2 bases, with 15 bases between. Here the CDR3 DNA reads TGTGCCAGCAGCTTAGGCCCCGGGGAAGACCCCTACGAGCAGTACTTC. It specifies CASSLGPGEDPYEQYF.